This T cell receptor beta chain was sequenced in a study of blood T cell repertoires in COVID-19. At the level of the study: Sources were T cells, B-cell-depleted T cells, or PBMCs; the material itself was cDNA or gDNA.

Looked up from germline, CDR1 is SEHNR and CDR2 is FQNEAQ (reference sequence). V was pared by 4 bases and J by 2 bases, with 12 bases between. CDR3 length equals 15 residues. Original processing notes: How many nucleated cells were present was estimated from reference gene primer amplification. Assay: immunoSEQ multiplex PCR; the TCRdb copy retains only in-frame clones and omits some. The D gene and trimming were derived from the DNA, and the V and J assignments and clone size from that table. Of about 170,000 clones listed, less than 90% are singletons. This TCR derives from an older woman with COVID-19, enrolled during active disease. Input material: peripheral blood. The chain is built from TRBV7-9 and TRBJ2-1; D might be TRBD1 (6 bases). The CDR3 DNA reads TGTGCCAGCAGCTCACAGGGCGGAACCTACAATGAGCAGTTCTTC. Protein sequence: CASSSQGGTYNEQFF.